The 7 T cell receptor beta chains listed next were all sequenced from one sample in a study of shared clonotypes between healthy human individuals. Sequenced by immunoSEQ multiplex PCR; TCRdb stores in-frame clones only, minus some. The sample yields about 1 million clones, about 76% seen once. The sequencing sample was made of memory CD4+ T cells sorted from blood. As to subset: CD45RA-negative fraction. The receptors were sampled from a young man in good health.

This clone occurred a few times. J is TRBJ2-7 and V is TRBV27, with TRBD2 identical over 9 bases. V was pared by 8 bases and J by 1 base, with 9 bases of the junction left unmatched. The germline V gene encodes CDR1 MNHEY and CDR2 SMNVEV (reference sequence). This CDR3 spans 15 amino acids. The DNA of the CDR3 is TGTGCCAGCGGCAGACTAGCGGACATTTCCTACGAGCAGTACTTC. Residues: CASGRLADISYEQYF.

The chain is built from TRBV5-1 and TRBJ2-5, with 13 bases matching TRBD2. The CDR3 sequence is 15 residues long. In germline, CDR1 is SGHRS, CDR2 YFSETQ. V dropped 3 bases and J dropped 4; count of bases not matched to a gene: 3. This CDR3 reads CASSWGLAGSETQYF. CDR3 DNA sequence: TGCGCCAGCAGCTGGGGACTAGCGGGATCAGAGACCCAGTACTTC.

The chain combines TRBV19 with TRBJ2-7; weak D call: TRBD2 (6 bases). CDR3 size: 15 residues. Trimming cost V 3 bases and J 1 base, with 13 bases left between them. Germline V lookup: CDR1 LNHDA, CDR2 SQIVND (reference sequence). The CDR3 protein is CASSILGGGSYEQYF. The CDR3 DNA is TGTGCCAGTAGTATTCTCGGGGGAGGATCCTACGAGCAGTACTTC.

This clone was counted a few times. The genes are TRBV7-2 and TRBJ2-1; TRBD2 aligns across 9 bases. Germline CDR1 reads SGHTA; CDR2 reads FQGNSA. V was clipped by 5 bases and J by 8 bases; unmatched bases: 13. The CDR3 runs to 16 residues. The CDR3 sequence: CASSLALAGGPDEQFF. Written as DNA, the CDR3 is TGTGCCAGCAGCCTTGCTCTGGCGGGAGGGCCCGATGAGCAGTTCTTC.

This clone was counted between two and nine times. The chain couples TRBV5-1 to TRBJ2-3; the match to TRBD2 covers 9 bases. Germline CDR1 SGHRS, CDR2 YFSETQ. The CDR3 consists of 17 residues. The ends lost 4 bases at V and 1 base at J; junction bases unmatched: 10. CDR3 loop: CASSPNPSGAGTDTQYF. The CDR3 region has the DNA TGCGCCAGCAGCCCAAACCCTAGCGGGGCGGGCACAGATACGCAGTATTTT.

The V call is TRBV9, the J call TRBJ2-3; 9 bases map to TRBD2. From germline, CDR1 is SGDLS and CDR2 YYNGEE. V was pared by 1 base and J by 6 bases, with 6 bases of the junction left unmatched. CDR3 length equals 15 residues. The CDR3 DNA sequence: TGTGCCAGCAGCGTATTCGGCGGGAGGGTGGATACGCAGTATTTT. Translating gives CASSVFGGRVDTQYF. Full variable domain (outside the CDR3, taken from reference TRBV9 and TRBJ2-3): DSGVTQTPKHLITATGQRVTLRCSPRSGDLSVYWYQQSLDQGLQFLIQYYNGEERAKGNILERFSAQQFPDLHSELNLSSLELGDSALYFCASSVFGGRVDTQYFGPGTRLTVL.

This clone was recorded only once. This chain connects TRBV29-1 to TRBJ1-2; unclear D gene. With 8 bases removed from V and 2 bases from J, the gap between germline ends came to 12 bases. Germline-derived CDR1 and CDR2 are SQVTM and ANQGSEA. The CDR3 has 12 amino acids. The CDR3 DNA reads TGCAGCTTTTGGACGGCGAACTATGGCTACACCTTC. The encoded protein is CSFWTANYGYTF.